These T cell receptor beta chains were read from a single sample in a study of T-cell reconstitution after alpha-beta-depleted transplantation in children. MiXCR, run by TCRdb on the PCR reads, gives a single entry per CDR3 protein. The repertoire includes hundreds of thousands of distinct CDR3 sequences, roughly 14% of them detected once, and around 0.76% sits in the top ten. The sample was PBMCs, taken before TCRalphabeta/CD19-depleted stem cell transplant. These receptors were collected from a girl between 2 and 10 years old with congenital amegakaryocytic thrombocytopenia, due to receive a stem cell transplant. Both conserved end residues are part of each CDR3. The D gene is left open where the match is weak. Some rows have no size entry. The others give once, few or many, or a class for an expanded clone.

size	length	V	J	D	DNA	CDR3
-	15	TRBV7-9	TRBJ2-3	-	TGTGCCAGCAGCCGGACGGGGGGCGAAACAGATACGCAGTATTTT	CASSRTGGETDTQYF
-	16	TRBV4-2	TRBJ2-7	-	TGTGCCAGCAGCCAAGATGGGTATTCTCTTCGCGGCGAGCAGTACTTC	CASSQDGYSLRGEQYF
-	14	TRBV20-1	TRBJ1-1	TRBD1	TGCGGATATTACTCAGGGGGAATGAACACTGAAGCTTTCTTT	CGYYSGGMNTEAFF
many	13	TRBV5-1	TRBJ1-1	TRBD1	TGCGCCAGCAGCGGAGGGACAGCCGAGTCGGCTTTCTTT	CASSGGTAESAFF
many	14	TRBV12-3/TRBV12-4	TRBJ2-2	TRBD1	TGTGCCAGCAGTACCGGGACAGTGACCGGGGAGCTGTTTTTT	CASSTGTVTGELFF
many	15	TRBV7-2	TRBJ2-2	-	TGTGCCAGCAGCAGACGAAACGTCATAACCGGGGAGCTGTTTTTT	CASSRRNVITGELFF
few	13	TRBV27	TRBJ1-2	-	TGTGCCAGCAGGATGGCCGGGATAGATGGCTACACCTTC	CASRMAGIDGYTF
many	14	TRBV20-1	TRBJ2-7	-	TGCAGTGCTAGGGACATGACGAGCTCCTACGAGCAGTACTTC	CSARDMTSSYEQYF
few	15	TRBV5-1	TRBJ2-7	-	TGCGCCAGCAGCCCTCGTTCCGGGGCCTCCTACGAGCAGTACTTC	CASSPRSGASYEQYF
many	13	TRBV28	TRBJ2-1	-	TGTGCCAGCAGTGGGGTGGTGGACACTGAGCAGTTCTTC	CASSGVVDTEQFF
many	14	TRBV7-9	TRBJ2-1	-	TGTGCCAGCAGCTTAGAGTCATGGGACAATGAGCAGTTCTTC	CASSLESWDNEQFF
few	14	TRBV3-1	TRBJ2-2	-	TGTGCCAGCAGCCAAGAGGGGTCCGCCGGGGAGCTGTTTTTT	CASSQEGSAGELFF
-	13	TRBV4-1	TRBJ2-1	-	TGCGCCAGCAGCCAAGTGGTGAACAATGAGCAGTTCTTC	CASSQVVNNEQFF
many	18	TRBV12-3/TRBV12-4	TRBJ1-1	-	TGTGCCAGCAGTTTAGCGAGCTACCTTTATGGAGTTGGGACTGAAGCTTTCTTT	CASSLASYLYGVGTEAFF
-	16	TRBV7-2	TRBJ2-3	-	TGTGCCAGCAGCCCATTCGAGGCAGCTAGCACAGATACGCAGTATTTT	CASSPFEAASTDTQYF
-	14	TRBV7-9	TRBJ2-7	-	TGTGCCATCGGCCCAGGGACGGTCTCCTGCGAGCAGTACTTC	CAIGPGTVSCEQYF
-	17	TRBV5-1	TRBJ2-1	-	TGCGCCAGCAGCTGGACTGGGATTAAGAGCTCCTACAATGAGCAGTTCTTC	CASSWTGIKSSYNEQFF
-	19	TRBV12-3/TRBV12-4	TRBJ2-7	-	TGTGCCAGCTGTAATCCAACACGGGGGCTTCGTTCAAGCTCCTACGAGCAGTACTTC	CASCNPTRGLRSSSYEQYF
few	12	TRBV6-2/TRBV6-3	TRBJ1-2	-	TGTGCCAGCAGTTACCTAGGGGCTGGCTACACCTTC	CASSYLGAGYTF
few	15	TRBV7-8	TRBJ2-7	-	TGTGCCAGCAGCTCCGACATCCTTAGCTCCTACGAGCAGTACTTC	CASSSDILSSYEQYF
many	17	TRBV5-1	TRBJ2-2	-	TGCGCCAGCAGCTCAACCACCGGAGGCTCGTTTACCGGGGAGCTGTTTTTT	CASSSTTGGSFTGELFF
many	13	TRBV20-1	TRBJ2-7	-	TGCAGTGCTGGTGACACCCGTGGTTCCGAGCAGTACTTC	CSAGDTRGSEQYF
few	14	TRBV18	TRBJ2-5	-	TGTGCCAGCTCACCAAGCAGGGATGTCGAGACCCAGTACTTC	CASSPSRDVETQYF
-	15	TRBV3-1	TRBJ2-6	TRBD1	TGTGCCAGCAGCCAAGGACAGGGGGCGGCCAACGTCCTGACTTTC	CASSQGQGAANVLTF
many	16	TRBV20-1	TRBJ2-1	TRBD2	TGCAGTGCTAGGGCGTTTAGCGGGGGCTCCTACAATGAGCAGTTCTTC	CSARAFSGGSYNEQFF
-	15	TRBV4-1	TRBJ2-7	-	TGCGCCAGCAGCCGAGATCGGGCGGGTGGTTACGAGCAGTACTTC	CASSRDRAGGYEQYF
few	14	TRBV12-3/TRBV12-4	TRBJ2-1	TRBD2	TGTGCCACGGGGAGTAGCGGGAGAGGTCATGAGCAGTTCTTC	CATGSSGRGHEQFF
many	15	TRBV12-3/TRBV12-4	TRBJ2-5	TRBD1	TGTGCCAGCAGTTTATGGAACAGGGGCCGAGAGACCCAGTACTTC	CASSLWNRGRETQYF
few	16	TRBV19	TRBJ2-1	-	TGTGCCAGTAGTATTACCGGGCCCCTGAGCTACAATGAGCAGTTCTTC	CASSITGPLSYNEQFF
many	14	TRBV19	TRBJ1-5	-	TGTGCCAGTAATAGTTACCGTGAGGACCAGCCCCAGCATTTT	CASNSYREDQPQHF
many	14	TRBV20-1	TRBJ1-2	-	TGCAGTGGAGGTACCACAACCACGGGGGTTGGCTACACCTTC	CSGGTTTTGVGYTF
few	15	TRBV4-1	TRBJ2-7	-	TGCGCCAGCAGCCATACACAGTCGAGGGCTAACGAGCAGTACTTC	CASSHTQSRANEQYF
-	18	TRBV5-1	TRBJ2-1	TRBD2	TGCGCCAGCAGCGTGGGGCAGGCGGGAGGGGTTAAAGGGAATGAGCAGTTCTTC	CASSVGQAGGVKGNEQFF
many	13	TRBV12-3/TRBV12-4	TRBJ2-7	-	TGTGCCAGCAGTTTTGCCCCCTCAACTACCCGGGGGTTC	CASSFAPSTTRGF
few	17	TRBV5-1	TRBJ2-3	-	TGCGCCAGCAGCTCGCCGTTTGGGGGAGGAAAGACAGATACGCAGTATTTT	CASSSPFGGGKTDTQYF